Below are 22 T cell receptor beta chains sequenced from a single sample in a study of OX40 agonist ivuxolimab in advanced cancers. The method was the immunoSEQ multiplex PCR assay. TCRdb re-hosts the immuneACCESS table, in-frame sequences only. Its copies lack some clones; in the studies checked, an unresolved V gene accounts for under half of them, and the cause for the rest is not known. The sample table holds 60,000 to 80,000 clones, of which about 94% were seen once. Around 0.4% of the sample goes to the ten largest clones. The sample in question was CD4+ or CD8+ T cells sorted from blood, obtained in a trial of the OX40 agonist ivuxolimab. The receptors stem from an adult with an advanced solid tumor such as melanoma, head and neck, liver or kidney cancer.

The chain carries TRBV4-1 and TRBJ1-5; D may be TRBD1 (6 bases). Germline CDR1 and CDR2: MGHRA and YSYEKL. With 0 bases removed from V and 2 bases from J, the gap between germline ends came to 11 bases. The CDR3 is made up of 16 amino acids. DNA of the CDR3: TGCGCCAGCAGCCAAGATGGGGGGCTAGGCAATCAGCCCCAGCATTTT. Its protein is CASSQDGGLGNQPQHF.

The chain recombines TRBV7-2 with TRBJ2-5, with D tentatively TRBD1 or TRBD2 (5 bases each). The V end lost 5 bases, the J end lost 6 bases, and 16 bases lay between the germline ends. CDR1 is SGHTA, CDR2 FQGNSA, per germline. The CDR3 has 14 residues. CDR3 sequence: CASSRRDLAQTQYF. CDR3 DNA sequence: TGTGCCAGCAGCCGCCGGGACCTAGCACAGACCCAGTACTTC.

The chain uses TRBV5-6 and TRBJ2-7; a weak D match, TRBD1 (6 bases). The germline gives CDR1 SGHDT, CDR2 YYEEEE. The CDR3 is made up of 12 amino acids. The germline V and J ends were trimmed by 3 bases and 4 bases, with 8 bases remaining between them. Written as DNA, the CDR3 is TGTGCCAGCAGCTCTACAGGGTACGAGCAGTACTTC. This translates into CASSSTGYEQYF.

The chain carries TRBV5-1 and TRBJ1-2; D might be TRBD1 (5 bases). Germline CDR1 is SGHRS and CDR2 is YFSETQ. V was trimmed by 2 bases and J by 4 bases, leaving 18 bases between them. The CDR3 length is 16 residues. The CDR3 coding sequence is TGCGCCAGCAGCTTACTGGGGCGATCTCCTCTCTATGGCTACACCTTC. Translation: CASSLLGRSPLYGYTF.

The chain joins TRBV15 to TRBJ1-5; D perhaps matches TRBD1 (5 bases). Germline V gives CDR1 LNHNV, CDR2 YYDKDF (reference sequence). The CDR3 extends over 15 amino acids. Trimming left V 1 base short and J 4 bases short, with 11 bases between. The CDR3 DNA reads as TGTGCCACCAGCAGAGCACCCAGGGAGAATCAGCCCCAGCATTTT. It codes for CATSRAPRENQPQHF.

V and J are TRBV10-2 and TRBJ2-5; 12 bases are shared with TRBD2. This CDR3 contains 13 residues. Unmatched junction bases numbered 5, after V lost 10 bases and J lost 5 bases. Germline CDR1 and CDR2: WSHSY and SAAADI. CDR3 sequence reads: CATRLAGEETQYF. The DNA for the CDR3 is TGCGCCACCCGACTAGCGGGAGAGGAGACCCAGTACTTC.

The gene calls are TRBV27 and TRBJ1-1; D is uncertain. Germline-derived CDR1 and CDR2 are MNHEY and SMNVEV (reference sequence). The CDR3 covers 13 residues. V gave up 2 bases and J gave up 4 bases, with 8 bases separating them. CDR3 sequence (DNA): TGTGCCAGCAGTTTAGGGCGGGGCACTGAAGCTTTCTTT. Translating gives CASSLGRGTEAFF.

This clone was seen just once. This sequence joins TRBV7-9 and TRBJ1-2, with D tentatively TRBD1 (5 bases). V lost 2 bases and J 8 bases, leaving 12 bases between the germline ends. This CDR3 is 13 amino acids long. Germline CDR1 is SEHNR and CDR2 is FQNEAQ (reference sequence). The CDR3, as DNA: TGTGCCAGCAGCTTATCGGGGACCAGGGGCTACACCTTC. Its translation: CASSLSGTRGYTF.

The chain uses TRBV19 and TRBJ2-6, with D possibly TRBD1 on 5 matching bases. Germline-derived CDR1 and CDR2 are LNHDA and SQIVND (reference sequence). This CDR3 is 16 amino acids long. V lost 3 bases to trimming and J lost 1 base, with 10 bases between them. The CDR3 here is CASSIGARSGANVLTF. CDR3 sequence (DNA): TGTGCCAGTAGTATTGGGGCCCGGTCTGGGGCCAACGTCCTGACTTTC.

The rearrangement links TRBV5-6 to TRBJ1-4; D remains unclear. This CDR3 region has 19 residues. CDR1 and CDR2 from the germline V gene are SGHDT and YYEEEE. Trimming removed 4 bases at V and 0 bases at J, with 22 bases between. CDR3 residues: CASSVDTHRGFATNEKLFF. CDR3 nucleotide sequence: TGTGCCAGCAGCGTTGACACGCACAGAGGCTTTGCAACTAATGAAAAACTGTTTTTT.

This rearrangement joins TRBV10-3 to TRBJ2-3; 9 nucleotides align to TRBD1. The CDR3 length is 12 residues. Germline-derived CDR1 and CDR2 are ENHRY and SYGVKD. Trimming removed 10 bases from V and 4 bases from J; junction bases left unmatched: 3. The CDR3: CATTGGPDTQYF. The DNA of the CDR3 is TGTGCCACAACAGGGGGCCCAGATACGCAGTATTTT.

J is TRBJ2-1 and V is TRBV11-3; the D is unclear. V was clipped by 3 bases and J by 8 bases, with 11 bases between them. The CDR3 is made up of 13 amino acids. The germline V gene encodes CDR1 SGHNT and CDR2 YENEEA. The DNA for the CDR3 is TGTGCCAGCAGCTTGACAAATCCGGATGAGCAGTTCTTC. Encoded protein: CASSLTNPDEQFF.

The J gene is TRBJ2-1, the V gene TRBV2; TRBD2 is a possible D gene (6 bases). Trimming took off 0 bases at V and 5 bases at J, with 23 bases between the two ends. CDR3 length equals 19 residues. Looked up from germline, CDR1 is SNHLY and CDR2 is FYNNEI. CDR3 in amino acids: CASSEAFLLGEVANNEQFF. The CDR3 DNA is TGTGCCAGCAGTGAAGCTTTTCTTTTGGGGGAGGTAGCCAACAATGAGCAGTTCTTC.

The rearrangement joins TRBV7-9 to TRBJ2-7; D unresolved. CDR1 is SEHNR, CDR2 FQNEAQ, per germline (reference sequence). The V and J ends lost 5 bases and 6 bases respectively, with 17 bases between them. The CDR3 has 14 residues. CDR3 nucleotides: TGTGCCAGCAGCCCAAAGACGGATTTTACCGAGCAGTACTTC. This translates into CASSPKTDFTEQYF.

The chain uses TRBV12-5 and TRBJ2-7, with unresolved D. The CDR3 covers 16 residues. Looked up from germline, CDR1 is LGHNT and CDR2 is FRNRAP. The V end lost 0 bases, the J end lost 6 bases, and 18 bases lay between the germline ends. The chain's CDR3 is CASGLVLAGAWVEQYF. CDR3 nucleotide sequence: TGTGCTAGTGGTTTGGTACTGGCTGGCGCCTGGGTCGAGCAGTACTTC.

The CDR3 sequence is CASSPGQINQPQHF. CDR3 DNA: TGTGCCAGCTCGCCGGGACAGATCAATCAGCCCCAGCATTTT. The chain is built from TRBV18 and TRBJ1-5; TRBD1 matches at 7 bases. J was trimmed by 3 bases and V by 6 bases; bases with no gene match: 5. This CDR3 is built from 14 residues. The V gene's germline CDR1 is KGHSH and CDR2 LQKENI.

The chain couples TRBV30 to TRBJ2-5; perhaps TRBD1 as D (5 bases). Germline CDR1 reads GTSNPN; CDR2 reads SVGIG (reference sequence). Between the trimmed V and J ends, which lost 5 bases and 1 base, there was a span of 11 bases. This CDR3 contains 13 residues. The CDR3 region has the DNA TGTGCCTGGGAGCGAAGGGGCCAAGAGACCCAGTACTTC. It yields the protein CAWERRGQETQYF.

V gene TRBV7-9 combines with J gene TRBJ2-5; D perhaps matches TRBD1 (6 bases). V was cut by 1 base and J by 5 bases, with 17 bases left in between. CDR3 size: 16 residues. In germline, CDR1 is SEHNR, CDR2 FQNEAQ (reference sequence). In DNA form, the CDR3 reads TGTGCCAGCAGCTTAGGCCACCCACAGGGTGGGGAGACCCAGTACTTC. Translating it yields CASSLGHPQGGETQYF.

V usage is TRBV15 and J usage is TRBJ2-7; TRBD1 aligns across 9 bases. V trimming: 3 bases; J trimming: 2 bases; junction bases outside the gene matches: 2. Germline values: CDR1 LNHNV, CDR2 YYDKDF (reference sequence). The CDR3 spans 14 residues. The CDR3: CATSRDRGTYEQYF. CDR3 nucleotides: TGTGCCACCAGCAGGGACAGGGGCACCTACGAGCAGTACTTC.

This rearrangement joins TRBV6-1 to TRBJ1-1; 10 bases are shared with TRBD1. Unmatched junction bases numbered 4, after V lost 8 bases and J lost 4 bases. CDR3 size: 13 residues. Germline V gene data show CDR1 as MNHNS and CDR2 as SASEGT. CDR3 nucleotides: TGTGCCAGCGGCAGGACAGGGGGCACTGAAGCTTTCTTT. As protein: CASGRTGGTEAFF.

This chain joins TRBV11-3 and TRBJ1-3; a possible D gene is TRBD1 (5 bases). Per the germline V gene, CDR1 is SGHNT and CDR2 is YENEEA. With 3 bases removed from V and 0 bases from J, the gap between germline ends came to 6 bases. The CDR3 spans 14 residues. CDR3 DNA sequence: TGTGCCAGCAGCTTGGGGGGCTCTGGAAACACCATATATTTT. This translates into CASSLGGSGNTIYF.

The CDR3 protein is CASSMGSVNTEAFF. CDR3 nucleotides: TGTGCCAGTAGTATGGGTTCCGTGAACACTGAAGCTTTCTTT. The V and J genes are TRBV19 and TRBJ1-1; D remains ambiguous. Deletions cut 3 bases from V and 0 bases from J, with 8 bases between. CDR3 length: 14 residues. CDR1 is LNHDA, CDR2 SQIVND, per germline (reference sequence).